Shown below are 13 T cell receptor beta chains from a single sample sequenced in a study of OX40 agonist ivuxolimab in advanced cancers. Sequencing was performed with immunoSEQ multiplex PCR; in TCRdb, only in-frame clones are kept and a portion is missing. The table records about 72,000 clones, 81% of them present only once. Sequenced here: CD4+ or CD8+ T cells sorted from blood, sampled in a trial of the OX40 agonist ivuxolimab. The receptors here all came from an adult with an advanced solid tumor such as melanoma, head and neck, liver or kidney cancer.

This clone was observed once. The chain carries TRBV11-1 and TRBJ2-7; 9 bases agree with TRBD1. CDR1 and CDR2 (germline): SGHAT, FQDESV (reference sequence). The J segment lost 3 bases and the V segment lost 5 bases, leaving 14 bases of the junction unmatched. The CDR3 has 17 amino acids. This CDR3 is CASSRTGEEGLLYEQYF. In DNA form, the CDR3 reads TGTGCCAGCAGCAGGACAGGGGAGGAAGGTTTACTCTACGAGCAGTACTTC.

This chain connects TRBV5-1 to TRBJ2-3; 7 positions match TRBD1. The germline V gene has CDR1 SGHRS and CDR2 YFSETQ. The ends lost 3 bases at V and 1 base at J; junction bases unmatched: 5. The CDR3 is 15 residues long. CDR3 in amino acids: CASSSQGSGTDTQYF. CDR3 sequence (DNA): TGCGCCAGCAGCTCACAGGGGAGCGGCACAGATACGCAGTATTTT.

The CDR3 is CASRNRAGGEKLFF. As DNA, the CDR3 is TGTGCCAGTAGAAATAGGGCCGGCGGGGAAAAACTGTTTTTT. This sequence joins TRBV19 and TRBJ1-4; D call uncertain. The V gene lost 6 bases and the J gene lost 8 bases, with 16 bases spanning the gap. The germline V gene has CDR1 LNHDA and CDR2 SQIVND (reference sequence). The CDR3 has 14 residues.

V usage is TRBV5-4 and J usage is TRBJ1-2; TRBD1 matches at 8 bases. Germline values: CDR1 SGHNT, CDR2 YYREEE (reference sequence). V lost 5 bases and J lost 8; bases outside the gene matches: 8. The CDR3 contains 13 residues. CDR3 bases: TGTGCCAGCAGGCCAGGGGGCTTGGGGGGCTACACCTTC. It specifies CASRPGGLGGYTF.

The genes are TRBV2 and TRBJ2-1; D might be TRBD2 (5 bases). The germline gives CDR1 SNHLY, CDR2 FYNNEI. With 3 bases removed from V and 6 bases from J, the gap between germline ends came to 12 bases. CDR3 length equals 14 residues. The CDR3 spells CASSDSTGVNEQFF. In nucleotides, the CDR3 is TGTGCCAGCAGTGACTCCACCGGGGTCAATGAGCAGTTCTTC.

The CDR3 protein is CASSGGMYNSPLHF. In DNA form, the CDR3 reads TGTGCCAGCAGTGGGGGAATGTATAATTCACCCCTCCACTTT. The V call is TRBV2, the J call TRBJ1-6; D unresolved. V lost 4 bases and J lost 4, with 8 bases in between. CDR3 size: 14 residues. The germline V gene encodes CDR1 SNHLY and CDR2 FYNNEI.

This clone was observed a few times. The CDR3 loop reads CASSRYSTDTQYF. DNA for the CDR3: TGTGCCAGCAGCCGTTATAGCACAGATACGCAGTATTTT. The chain has TRBV6-6 and TRBJ2-3; no clear D gene. The CDR3 runs to 13 residues. V lost 6 bases to trimming and J lost 0 bases, with 7 bases between them. The V gene's germline CDR1 is MNHNY and CDR2 SVGAGI (reference sequence).

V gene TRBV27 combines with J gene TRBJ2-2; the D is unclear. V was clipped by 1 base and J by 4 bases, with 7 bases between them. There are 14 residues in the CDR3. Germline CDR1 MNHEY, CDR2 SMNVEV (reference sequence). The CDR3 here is CASSLWSGTGELFF. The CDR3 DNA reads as TGTGCCAGCAGTTTATGGTCCGGCACCGGGGAGCTGTTTTTT.

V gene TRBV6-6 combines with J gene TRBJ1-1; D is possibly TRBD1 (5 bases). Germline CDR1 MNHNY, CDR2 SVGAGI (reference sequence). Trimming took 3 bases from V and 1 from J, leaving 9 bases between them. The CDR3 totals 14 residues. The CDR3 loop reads CASSYGAPNTEAFF. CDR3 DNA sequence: TGTGCCAGCAGTTATGGGGCACCGAACACTGAAGCTTTCTTT.

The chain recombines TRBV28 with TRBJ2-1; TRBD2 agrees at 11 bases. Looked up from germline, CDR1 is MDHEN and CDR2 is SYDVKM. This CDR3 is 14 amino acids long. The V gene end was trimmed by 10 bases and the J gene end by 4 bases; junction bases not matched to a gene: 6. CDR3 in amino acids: CAIGLAGNYNEQFF. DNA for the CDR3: TGTGCCATCGGACTAGCGGGTAATTACAATGAGCAGTTCTTC.

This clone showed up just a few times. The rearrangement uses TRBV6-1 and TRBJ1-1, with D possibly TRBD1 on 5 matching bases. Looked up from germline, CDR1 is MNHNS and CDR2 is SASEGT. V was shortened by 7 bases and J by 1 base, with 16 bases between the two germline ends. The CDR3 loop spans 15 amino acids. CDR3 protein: CASKLVETENTEAFF. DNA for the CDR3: TGTGCCAGCAAGTTGGTCGAGACAGAGAACACTGAAGCTTTCTTT.

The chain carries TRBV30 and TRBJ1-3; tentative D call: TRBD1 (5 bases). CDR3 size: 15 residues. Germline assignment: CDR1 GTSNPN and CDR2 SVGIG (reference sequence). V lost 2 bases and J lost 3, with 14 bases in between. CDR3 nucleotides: TGTGCCTGGAGTCGTAAGGGGCTTCATGGAAACACCATATATTTT. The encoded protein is CAWSRKGLHGNTIYF.

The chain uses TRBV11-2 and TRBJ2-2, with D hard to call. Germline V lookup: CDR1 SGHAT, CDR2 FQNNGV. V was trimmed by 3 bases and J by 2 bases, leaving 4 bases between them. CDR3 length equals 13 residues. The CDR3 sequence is CASSLINTGELFF. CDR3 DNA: TGTGCCAGCAGCTTGATTAACACCGGGGAGCTGTTTTTT.